The subject of this entry is one T cell receptor (beta chain). The CDR3 contains 13 residues. V was trimmed by 6 bases and J by 0 bases, leaving 10 bases between them. Germline V gene sequence: CDR1 SQVTM, CDR2 ANQGSEA. This sample is part of a study of cytotoxic CD8 clonotypes in ibrutinib-treated CLL. Libraries were prepared by immunoSEQ multiplex PCR; TCRdb keeps only in-frame clonotypes and omits some of them. The table includes approximately 57,000 clones, roughly three fifths detected once. The TCR sequence derives from a human donor with chronic lymphocytic leukemia. The V and J genes are TRBV29-1 and TRBJ2-3; D is uncertain. This specimen was PBMCs, taken after 24 months of ibrutinib treatment. The CDR3 is CSVLTGSTDTQYF. The CDR3, as DNA: TGCAGCGTCCTCACCGGGAGCACAGATACGCAGTATTTT.